The 10 T cell receptor beta chains listed next were all sequenced from one sample in a study of regulatory T cells in long-lasting Graves disease. As to time point: persistent/refractory GD, antithyroid drugs over 5 years with positive TRAb. PBMC RNA was the source of the TCR library. Arm-PCR of CDR3 regions with iRepertoire HTBI primers generated TCR beta libraries. MiXCR, run by TCRdb on the multiplex PCR reads, gives a single entry per CDR3 protein. The sample shows a few hundred thousand distinct CDR3 sequences, around 22% of them seen only once. The sequencing here drew on peripheral blood mononuclear cells (PBMCs), taken when the disease was refractory, from a patient treated with antithyroid drugs. Source of these receptors: a female donor with Graves disease.

Concerning this clonotype itself: An end of the junction differs from the germline gene, which may be a read error. This CDR3 is CVSSPTLGVNRRGYTF. For the CDR3, the DNA is TGTGTCAGCAGCCCGACTCTTGGGGTAAACCGCAGGGGCTACACCTTC. This chain joins TRBV3-1 and TRBJ1-2; D uncertain. This CDR3 has 16 residues. The germline CDR1 and CDR2 sequences are LGHDT and YNNKEL (reference sequence).

This clonotype was counted many times. This chain links TRBV28 with TRBJ2-5; TRBD2 aligns across 9 bases. The CDR3 contains 15 residues. V lost 2 bases and J lost 5; bases outside the gene matches: 6. The germline gives CDR1 MDHEN, CDR2 SYDVKM. The CDR3: CASSLGGAGGETQYF. The DNA of the CDR3 is TGTGCCAGCAGTTTAGGTGGCGCGGGAGGGGAGACCCAGTACTTC.

This chain links TRBV30 with TRBJ2-7, with 9 bases aligning to TRBD1. Germline CDR1 GTSNPN, CDR2 SVGIG (reference sequence). J lost 3 bases, V lost 5 bases, and 14 bases had no gene match. The CDR3 extends over 16 amino acids. CDR3 in amino acids: CAWERRVGQGLYEQYF. For the CDR3, the DNA is TGTGCCTGGGAGAGGAGAGTGGGACAGGGACTCTACGAGCAGTACTTC.

This clonotype has only a few counts. This rearrangement joins TRBV7-2 to TRBJ1-5; D possibly corresponds to TRBD1 (5 bases). V was cut by 5 bases and J by 7 bases, with 15 bases left in between. Per germline, CDR1 SGHTA and CDR2 FQGNSA. The CDR3 totals 14 residues. CDR3 nucleotides: TGTGCCAGCAGCCCGCCGAGGACACCCCAGCCCCAGCATTTT. Its translation: CASSPPRTPQPQHF.

On this clonotype itself: It may be a read error: a sequence one base away is much more abundant. This chain connects TRBV20-1 to TRBJ1-2; 7 bases are shared with TRBD1. The trim removed 0 bases at V and 6 bases at J, leaving 7 bases unmatched. The V gene's germline CDR1 is DFQATT and CDR2 SNEGSKA (reference sequence). This CDR3 is built from 14 residues. This CDR3 reads CSARETGRKDGYTF. The DNA for the CDR3 is TGCAGTGCTAGAGAGACAGGGCGTAAAGATGGCTACACCTTC.

The CDR3 spells CASSYQGAYEEKLFF. The DNA for the CDR3 is TGCGCCAGCAGCTACCAGGGGGCGTATGAGGAAAAACTGTTTTTT. The chain carries TRBV5-1 and TRBJ1-4; 8 bases agree with TRBD1. Unmatched junction bases numbered 9, after V lost 3 bases and J lost 8 bases. Germline V gene data show CDR1 as SGHRS and CDR2 as YFSETQ. The CDR3 is made up of 15 amino acids.

This chain connects TRBV7-3 to TRBJ2-2; 7 bases are a match to TRBD2. The CDR3 is 14 amino acids. V lost 5 bases, J lost 5 bases, and 5 bases stayed unmatched. From germline, CDR1 is SGHTA and CDR2 FQGTGA. DNA for the CDR3: TGTGCCAGCAGCCCACCCGGGAGGACCGGGGAGCTGTTTTTT. Amino acid sequence: CASSPPGRTGELFF.

The rearrangement uses TRBV5-1 and TRBJ2-7, with 10 bases that match TRBD2. V was pared by 5 bases and J by 4 bases, with 6 bases of the junction left unmatched. The CDR3 spans 14 residues. Germline lookup yields CDR1 SGHRS and CDR2 YFSETQ. The CDR3 nucleotides read TGCGCCAGCAGGGTAGCGGGAGGAGAGTACGAGCAGTACTTC. It yields the protein CASRVAGGEYEQYF. Drawing the rest from reference TRBV5-1 and TRBJ2-7, the complete variable domain is KAGVTQTPRYLIKTRGQQVTLSCSPISGHRSVSWYQQTPGQGLQFLFEYFSETQRNKGNFPGRFSGRQFSNSRSEMNVSTLELGDSALYLCASRVAGGEYEQYFGPGTRLTVT.

J is TRBJ1-2 and V is TRBV12-3 or TRBV12-4, with D possibly matching TRBD1 (6 bases). The CDR3 has 14 amino acids. V was clipped by 6 bases and J by 8 bases, with 19 bases between them. CDR3 region: CASSNPGQRKGYTF. The CDR3 nucleotides are TGTGCCAGCAGCAACCCCGGACAGCGTAAAGGCTACACCTTC.

There are many counts of this clonotype. The gene calls are TRBV2 and TRBJ2-1; 9 positions match TRBD2. The CDR3 totals 15 residues. The trim removed 0 bases at V and 7 bases at J, leaving 4 bases unmatched. Germline V lookup: CDR1 SNHLY, CDR2 FYNNEI. CDR3 in DNA: TGTGCCAGCAGTGAAGCTCCTAGCGGGATGAATGAGCAGTTCTTC. Encoded protein: CASSEAPSGMNEQFF.